This T cell receptor (beta chain) was documented in a study of blood T cells in healthy people across ages. General observations from the study: Donors of long life had a larger count of naive CD4+ cells and greater diversity than aged donors.

Alongside a J-beta primer mix, a sample-barcoded 5' primer served in a second PCR lasting about 6 to 12 cycles. TCRdb itself ran the 5' RACE reads through MiXCR, one entry per CDR3 protein. This table holds 1.5 million to 2 million distinct CDR3 sequences, less than 50% found once. Regarding this clonotype: Its target is unknown.

Donors were systemically healthy Caucasian individuals from Russia aged roughly 6 to 100 years. Trimming stripped 5 bases from V and 8 bases from J, with 15 bases between. The CDR3 runs 13 residues. Germline assignment: CDR1 SEHNR and CDR2 FQNEAQ (reference sequence). This clonotype originated in a woman aged 40 to 49 in good health. This chain joins TRBV7-9 and TRBJ1-2; unclear D gene. Sequencing was carried out using blood. The CDR3 region has the DNA TGTGCCAGCAGCCCCCAAACAGAGGGCGGCTACACCTTC. Protein sequence: CASSPQTEGGYTF.